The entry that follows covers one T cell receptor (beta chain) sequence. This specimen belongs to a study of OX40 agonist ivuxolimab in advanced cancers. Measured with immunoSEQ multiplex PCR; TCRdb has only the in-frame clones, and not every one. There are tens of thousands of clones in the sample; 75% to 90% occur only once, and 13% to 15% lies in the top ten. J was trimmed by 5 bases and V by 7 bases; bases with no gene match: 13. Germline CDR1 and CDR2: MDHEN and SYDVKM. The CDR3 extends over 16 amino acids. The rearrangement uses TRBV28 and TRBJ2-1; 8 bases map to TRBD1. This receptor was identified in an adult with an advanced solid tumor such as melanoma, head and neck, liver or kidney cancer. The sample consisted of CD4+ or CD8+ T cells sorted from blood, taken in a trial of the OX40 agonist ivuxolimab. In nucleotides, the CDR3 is TGTGCCAGCATCCCGAATTCCGGGACAGGTAACAATGAGCAGTTCTTC. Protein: CASIPNSGTGNNEQFF.